This T cell receptor (beta chain) was obtained from a study of read filtering for tumor transcriptome and immune sequencing. Study-level results: Dropping single-read clonotypes raised IR-seq and RNA-seq shared-clonotype correlation. Even smaller IR-seq throughput identified most shared clonotypes.

CDR3 length: 16 amino acids. The V and J ends lost 5 bases and 4 bases, in that order; junction bases with no gene match: 9. The germline gives CDR1 LNHNV, CDR2 YYDKDF (reference sequence). This library used around 400 ng RNA and molecular barcoded adaptors spanning alpha/delta and beta/gamma chains. TCRdb recomputed calls from the reads with MiXCR, one row per CDR3 protein. The repertoire has around 50,000 distinct CDR3 sequences, 9% to 15% of them found once; the top ten carry roughly 17%. This clonotype appeared many times. Its matching antigen is unknown. Sequences were obtained from a population of CD138-negative cells sorted from bone marrow. The clonotype originates from a donor aged 40 or older with multiple myeloma. V is TRBV15 and J is TRBJ2-2; 8 positions agree with TRBD1. CDR3: CATSGRQGLITGELFF. Here the CDR3 DNA reads TGTGCCACCAGCGGACGACAGGGGCTAATCACCGGGGAGCTGTTTTTT.